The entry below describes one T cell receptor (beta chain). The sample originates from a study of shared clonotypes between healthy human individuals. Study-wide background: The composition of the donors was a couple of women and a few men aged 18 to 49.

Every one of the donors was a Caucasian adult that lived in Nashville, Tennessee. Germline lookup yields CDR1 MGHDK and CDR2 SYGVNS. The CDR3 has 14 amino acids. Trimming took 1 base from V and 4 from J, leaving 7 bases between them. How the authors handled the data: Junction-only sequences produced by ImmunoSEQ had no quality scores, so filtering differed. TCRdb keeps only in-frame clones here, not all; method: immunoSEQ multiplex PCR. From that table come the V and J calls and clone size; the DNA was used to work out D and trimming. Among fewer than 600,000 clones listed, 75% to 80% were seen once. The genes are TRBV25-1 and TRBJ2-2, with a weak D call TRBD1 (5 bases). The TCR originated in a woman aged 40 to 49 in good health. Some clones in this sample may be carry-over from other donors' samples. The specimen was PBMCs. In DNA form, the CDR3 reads TGTGCCAGCAGTGAATGGGGCGGCACCGGGGAGCTGTTTTTT. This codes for CASSEWGGTGELFF.